Listed here are 26 T cell receptor beta chains from one sample, sequenced in a study of molecular identifiers for immune sequencing clone quantification. TCRdb reanalysed the PCR reads using MiXCR and keeps one entry per CDR3 protein. The sample holds some 65,000 distinct CDR3 sequences, about a fifth seen once. The sample taken for sequencing was naive CD8+ T cells from blood, with Jurkat cell RNA spiked in. Subset noted: FACS-sorted CD8+CD4-CCR7+CD45RA+ naive T cells. The receptors shown here come from a human donor in good health. Some libraries in this study had Jurkat cell RNA spiked in.

In regard to this clonotype: A much larger clonotype is one base distant, so this may be a read error. The V call is TRBV24-1, the J call TRBJ2-1; possible D gene TRBD2, 5 bases. The CDR3 consists of 13 residues. Germline assignment: CDR1 KGHDR and CDR2 SFDVKD. The CDR3 spells CATSVYEGNEQLF. The CDR3 DNA sequence: TGTGCCACCAGTGTGTACGAGGGAAATGAGCAGCTCTTC.

Of note for this clonotype: One base away lies a much larger clone, so this may be a sequencing read error. This sequence joins TRBV27 and TRBJ1-2; D gene unclear. The CDR3 is 15 residues long. CDR1 and CDR2 (germline): MNHEY, SMNVEV (reference sequence). Trimming took 5 bases from V and 5 from J, leaving 18 bases between them. CDR3 sequence: CASSLTEPPGYGYTF. The CDR3 coding sequence is TGTGCCAGCAGTCTCACCGAACCGCCAGGTTATGGCTACACCTTC.

The chain joins TRBV2 to TRBJ2-7, with D possibly matching TRBD2 (6 bases). The germline gives CDR1 SNHLY, CDR2 FYNNEI. CDR3 length: 17 amino acids. V was shortened by 6 bases and J by 4 bases, with 25 bases between the two germline ends. The CDR3 region is CASSPPGLSEVGYEQYF. CDR3 nucleotide sequence: TGTGCCAGCAGCCCACCGGGACTTTCAGAGGTGGGGTACGAGCAGTACTTC.

This clonotype was counted between two and nine times. This may be a read error, as it is one base from a much larger clone. The rearrangement joins TRBV7-6 to TRBJ2-2; D may be TRBD1 or TRBD2 (5 bases each). This CDR3 is built from 16 residues. From germline, CDR1 is SGHVS and CDR2 FNYEAQ. The CDR3 sequence is CASSPRGRSDTGELVF. The CDR3 bases are TGTGCCAGCAGCCCTCGGGGAAGGTCGGACACCGGGGAGCTGGTTTTT.

This clonotype was seen more than once but under ten times. The CDR3 DNA follows: TGTGCCAGCAGCAACTCCCCTTACGAGCAGTACTTC. Translated: CASSNSPYEQYF. The chain joins TRBV7-6 to TRBJ2-7; D gene uncertain. CDR1 is SGHVS and CDR2 is FNYEAQ in the germline V gene. CDR3 length: 12 residues. V lost 5 bases and J lost 4, with 9 bases in between.

This rearrangement joins TRBV4-1 to TRBJ2-7; 7 bases align to TRBD2. The germline CDR1 and CDR2 sequences are MGHRA and YSYEKL. Losses at the gene ends were 1 base for V and 3 bases for J; bases not matched to a gene: 3. The CDR3 runs to 14 residues. Written as DNA, the CDR3 is TGCGCCAGCAGCCAAGGCGGGAGTAGCTACGAGCAGTACTTC. Its protein is CASSQGGSSYEQYF.

This chain connects TRBV27 to TRBJ2-1, with 10 bases that match TRBD2. The CDR3 runs to 16 residues. V dropped 3 bases and J dropped 10; count of bases not matched to a gene: 12. Germline-derived CDR1 and CDR2 are MNHEY and SMNVEV (reference sequence). This chain's CDR3 is CASSLSLLAGENEQFF. The CDR3 coding sequence is TGTGCCAGCAGTTTGTCCCTTCTAGCGGGAGAAAACGAGCAGTTCTTC.

This clonotype was recorded many times. The chain couples TRBV27 to TRBJ2-7; D remains unclear. V lost 0 bases, J lost 3 bases, and 15 bases lay in between. Germline CDR1 is MNHEY and CDR2 is SMNVEV (reference sequence). The CDR3 spans 16 residues. In nucleotides, the CDR3 is TGTGCCAGCAGTTTATCGAAAACGGTCCCTAGCTACGAGCAGTACTTC. Amino acid sequence: CASSLSKTVPSYEQYF.

Comments on this clonotype: This may be a read error, as it is one base from a much larger clone. This chain uses TRBV24-1 with TRBJ1-4; a weak D match, TRBD1 (5 bases). CDR1 is KGHDR and CDR2 is SFDVKD in the germline V gene. This CDR3 comprises 14 residues. Deletions cut 5 bases from V and 6 bases from J, with 12 bases between. In DNA, the CDR3 is TGTGCCACCAGTGGTTCGGGGCAGGATGAAAAACTGTTTTTT. Protein: CATSGSGQDEKLFF.

This clonotype has a count of ten or more. The rearrangement joins TRBV13 to TRBJ1-1, with a weak D call TRBD1 (6 bases). Deletions cut 5 bases from V and 3 bases from J, with 16 bases between. The CDR3 has 15 residues. Germline CDR1 and CDR2: PRHDT and FYEKMQ (reference sequence). As DNA, the CDR3 is TGTGCCAGCAGCCCCTCGGAGGGGGGCTACACTGAAGCTTTCTTT. Encoded protein: CASSPSEGGYTEAFF.

As for this clonotype: Likely a read error: the CDR3 ends without its conserved phenylalanine or tryptophan. No DNA is shown, since the ends of the CDR3 on it are uncertain; the CDR3 is the one TCRdb lists. The chain joins TRBV7-6 to TRBJ2-2; the tabulated D call, TRBD1, remains unverified against the DNA. The CDR3 length is 17 residues, termini included. Germline V gene lookup returns CDR1 SGHVS and CDR2 FNYEAQ. CDR3 sequence reads: CASSLTGGPFRTGEPFL.

This clonotype was recorded at least ten times. The chain joins TRBV27 to TRBJ1-5; no clear D gene. The CDR3 is made up of 13 amino acids. Germline values: CDR1 MNHEY, CDR2 SMNVEV (reference sequence). Trimming removed 6 bases from V and 4 bases from J, with 10 bases in between. CDR3 in amino acids: CASSLLGNQPQHF. DNA for the CDR3: TGTGCCAGCAGCTTGTTAGGGAATCAGCCCCAGCATTTT.

This clonotype was recorded at least ten times. In DNA form, the CDR3 reads TGCAGTGCTAGAGAACCTCCTCGCACAGATACGCAGTATTTT. This gives the protein CSAREPPRTDTQYF. The V call is TRBV20-1, the J call TRBJ2-3; D is unresolved. The V gene lost 0 bases and the J gene lost 1 base, with 8 bases spanning the gap. Per germline, CDR1 DFQATT and CDR2 SNEGSKA (reference sequence). The CDR3 covers 14 residues.

Many counts were recorded for this clonotype. The gene calls are TRBV27 and TRBJ1-1; no reliable D call. V shed 7 bases and J shed 4 bases, with 7 bases lying between them. Per germline, CDR1 MNHEY and CDR2 SMNVEV (reference sequence). The CDR3 has 11 amino acids. CDR3 nucleotides: TGTGCCAGCATAGAAGGCACTGAAGCTTTCTTT. It translates to CASIEGTEAFF.

This clonotype was observed many times. The gene calls are TRBV27 and TRBJ1-5, with no clear D. V lost 2 bases and J lost 4, with 6 bases in between. The germline V gene has CDR1 MNHEY and CDR2 SMNVEV (reference sequence). This CDR3 is built from 13 residues. The CDR3 nucleotides read TGTGCCAGCAGTTTAGAGTCGAATCAGCCCCAGCATTTT. This gives the protein CASSLESNQPQHF.

The table lists this clonotype with many counts. This sequence joins TRBV7-2 and TRBJ1-5; D uncertain. The CDR3 extends over 18 amino acids. Germline lookup yields CDR1 SGHTA and CDR2 FQGNSA. The V and J ends lost 0 bases and 3 bases respectively, with 18 bases between them. The CDR3 DNA reads as TGTGCCAGCAGCTTAGCGCGATGGGAAGGCTCATACAATCAGCCCCAGCATTTT. Amino acids: CASSLARWEGSYNQPQHF.

This clonotype was found many times. The chain joins TRBV4-2 to TRBJ2-7; D perhaps matches TRBD2 (5 bases). The germline CDR1 and CDR2 sequences are LGHNA and YNFKEQ. Between the trimmed V and J ends, which lost 0 bases and 4 bases, there was a span of 10 bases. The CDR3 runs 14 residues. Written as DNA, the CDR3 is TGTGCCAGCAGCCAAGAGAGGGTACGTTACGAGCAGTACTTC. Translating it yields CASSQERVRYEQYF.

This clonotype showed up many times. V and J are TRBV10-3 and TRBJ2-5, with TRBD2 identical over 13 bases. The CDR3 runs to 14 residues. Germline trimming cut 6 bases from V and 3 bases from J; bases unmatched to any gene: 1. Germline CDR1 is ENHRY and CDR2 is SYGVKD. CDR3 in amino acids: CAIRGTSGEETQYF. The CDR3 DNA sequence: TGTGCCATCAGGGGGACTAGCGGGGAAGAGACCCAGTACTTC.

This clonotype was found many times. The chain is built from TRBV7-2 and TRBJ2-3, with 12 bases that match TRBD2. This CDR3 spans 17 amino acids. Germline lookup yields CDR1 SGHTA and CDR2 FQGNSA. J lost 2 bases, V lost 2 bases, and 5 bases had no gene match. The CDR3 is CASSLFGLAGTTDTQYF. DNA for the CDR3: TGTGCCAGCAGCTTATTCGGACTAGCGGGGACCACAGATACGCAGTATTTT. Full variable domain (missing parts from reference TRBV7-2 and TRBJ2-3): GAGVSQSPSNKVTEKGKDVELRCDPISGHTALYWYRQSLGQGLEFLIYFQGNSAPDKSGLPSDRFSAERTGGSVSTLTIQRTQQEDSAVYLCASSLFGLAGTTDTQYFGPGTRLTVL.

The rearrangement joins TRBV7-9 to TRBJ1-4, with 7 bases aligning to TRBD1. The length of the CDR3 is 16 residues. From germline, CDR1 is SEHNR and CDR2 FQNEAQ (reference sequence). The V and J ends lost 5 bases and 7 bases, in that order; junction bases with no gene match: 13. The CDR3 loop is CASSPVGQEGVEKLFF. The CDR3, as DNA: TGTGCCAGCAGCCCCGTCGGACAGGAGGGGGTTGAAAAACTGTTTTTT.

This clonotype showed up many times. The chain links TRBV2 to TRBJ1-4; D gene unclear. The CDR3 has 13 amino acids. In germline, CDR1 is SNHLY, CDR2 FYNNEI. Trimming pared 6 bases from V and 4 bases from J, leaving 9 bases between. The CDR3 loop reads CASRDGNNEKLFF. As DNA, the CDR3 is TGTGCCAGCAGGGACGGAAATAATGAAAAACTGTTTTTT.

This clonotype was recorded a few times. The rearrangement uses TRBV27 and TRBJ2-3; possible D gene TRBD2, 6 bases. V was cut by 4 bases and J by 5 bases, with 22 bases left in between. The CDR3 is 17 residues long. The germline V gene has CDR1 MNHEY and CDR2 SMNVEV (reference sequence). The DNA of the CDR3 is TGTGCCAGCAGTTCACCCCCCCCGGTCATAGCGGTAGATACGCAGTATTTT. It yields the protein CASSSPPPVIAVDTQYF.

This clonotype came up many times. This chain uses TRBV3-1 with TRBJ1-1; D not resolved. Germline V gene sequence: CDR1 LGHDT, CDR2 YNNKEL (reference sequence). V was pared by 1 base and J by 2 bases, with 8 bases between. The CDR3 spans 14 residues. The DNA for the CDR3 is TGTGCCAGCAGCCAAGTCTCTGTCAACACTGAAGCTTTCTTT. It codes for CASSQVSVNTEAFF.

In this sample, this clonotype turned up many times. This rearrangement joins TRBV7-9 to TRBJ2-3; 13 bases map to TRBD2. Per germline, CDR1 SEHNR and CDR2 FQNEAQ (reference sequence). The CDR3 runs 18 residues. J gave up 5 bases and V 5 bases, and 13 bases lay outside the gene matches. In DNA, the CDR3 is TGTGCCAGCAGCCCACCCGGACTAGCGGGAGCCCTAGGAGATACGCAGTATTTT. Protein: CASSPPGLAGALGDTQYF.

This clonotype was seen at least ten times. The CDR3 DNA reads as TGTGCCAGCAGCCCCTCAACGGGCCCAAGCTCCTACGAGCAGTACTTC. Its protein is CASSPSTGPSSYEQYF. This chain joins TRBV6-5 and TRBJ2-7, with D unresolved. There are 16 residues in the CDR3. V was trimmed by 6 bases and J by 0 bases, leaving 18 bases between them. CDR1 is MNHEY, CDR2 SVGAGI, per germline.

This clonotype came up many times. V gene TRBV5-1 combines with J gene TRBJ2-3; D not certain. There are 15 residues in the CDR3. Trimming pared 0 bases from V and 4 bases from J, leaving 12 bases between. Looked up from germline, CDR1 is SGHRS and CDR2 is YFSETQ. CDR3 protein: CASSLDPGVADTQYF. For the CDR3, the DNA is TGCGCCAGCAGCTTGGATCCAGGAGTGGCAGATACGCAGTATTTT. The variable domain in full, completed from reference TRBV5-1 and TRBJ2-3, reads KAGVTQTPRYLIKTRGQQVTLSCSPISGHRSVSWYQQTPGQGLQFLFEYFSETQRNKGNFPGRFSGRQFSNSRSEMNVSTLELGDSALYLCASSLDPGVADTQYFGPGTRLTVL.